The 4 T cell receptor beta chains presented below share a single source sample, sequenced in a study of persistence of HIV-infected CD4 T cells. These TCRs' antigens remain unknown. Overlapping HIV-1 Gag 15-mer peptides at approximately 0.91 ug per peptide per mL were used. CD40L/CD69 double-negative CD45RO-high memory CD4+ T cells were collected. Sequencing used immunoSEQ version 4 in survey mode. TCRdb keeps only in-frame clones here, not all; method: immunoSEQ multiplex PCR. The sample lists about 36,000 clones; around 83% were seen once. The sequencing here drew on cultured CD4+ T cells from PBMCs, taken from a patient who received antiretroviral therapy. The receptors come from an adult with HIV. The donor label of this sample is uncertain.

V gene TRBV29-1 combines with J gene TRBJ1-1, with 9 nucleotides matching TRBD1. Germline V CDR1 and CDR2: SQVTM, ANQGSEA. After removal of 2 bases from V and 4 bases from J, the junction contained 11 bases not matched to a gene. The CDR3 contains 16 residues. CDR3: CSVESGADRGLTEAFF. The CDR3 bases are TGCAGCGTTGAATCTGGCGCGGACAGGGGACTCACTGAAGCTTTCTTT. Full variable domain (remainder filled in from reference TRBV29-1 and TRBJ1-1): SAVISQKPSRDICQRGTSLTIQCQVDSQVTMMFWYRQQPGQSLTLIATANQGSEATYESGFVIDKFPISRPNLTFSTLTVSNMSPEDSSIYLCSVESGADRGLTEAFFGQGTRLTVV.

The V and J genes are TRBV11-1 and TRBJ2-7, with D maybe TRBD2 (6 bases). Germline V gene data show CDR1 as SGHAT and CDR2 as FQDESV (reference sequence). This CDR3 is 12 amino acids long. Trimming took 3 bases from V and 3 from J, leaving 6 bases between them. CDR3 sequence (DNA): TGTGCCAGCAGCTTCGGGAGCTACGAGCAGTACTTC. Its translation: CASSFGSYEQYF.

As DNA, the CDR3 is TGTGCCAGCAGCTTAGCCAGGACGGGCTATGGCTACACCTTC. Translating gives CASSLARTGYGYTF. V is TRBV7-9 and J is TRBJ1-2; D gene unclear. Per the germline V gene, CDR1 is SEHNR and CDR2 is FQNEAQ (reference sequence). Trimming stripped 0 bases from V and 4 bases from J, with 9 bases between. The CDR3 contains 14 residues.

V is TRBV5-8 and J is TRBJ2-3; 7 positions match TRBD1. The J segment lost 1 base and the V segment lost 3 bases, leaving 5 bases of the junction unmatched. Germline V gene sequence: CDR1 SGHTS, CDR2 YDEGEE. The CDR3 sequence is 15 residues long. For the CDR3, the DNA is TGTGCCAGCAGCTCGACAGGGATGGGCACAGATACGCAGTATTTT. This translates into CASSSTGMGTDTQYF.